What follows is one T cell receptor (beta chain) and its context. The germline CDR1 and CDR2 sequences are SQVTM and ANQGSEA. V lost 4 bases and J lost 4, with 10 bases in between. This CDR3 is built from 12 residues. The sample belongs to a study of T cells in Graves' hyperthyroidism and ophthalmopathy. The investigators amplified TCR beta CDR3 regions from RNA transcripts. First-round RT-PCR of the TCR CDR3 relied on the HTBI primer set. TCRdb analysed the multiplex PCR reads with MiXCR anew, one entry per CDR3 protein. Altogether 500,000 to 600,000 distinct CDR3 sequences are present, about 45% being singletons, with the ten largest covering more than 7.5%.

The specimen sequenced was peripheral blood or thyroid tissue (not recorded which). The V call is TRBV29-1, the J call TRBJ1-2; possible D gene TRBD1, 5 bases. The source of this sequence is a woman in her late teens or twenties with Graves' hyperthyroidism. The CDR3 sequence: CSVGRGVYGYTF. The CDR3 nucleotides read TGCAGCGTTGGAAGGGGCGTCTATGGCTACACCTTC.